Sequencing of this T cell receptor beta chain was carried out in a study of cytomegalovirus exposure and HLA in healthy donors. The V gene's germline CDR1 is MNHNS and CDR2 SASEGT. This CDR3 contains 13 residues. The V end lost 8 bases, the J end lost 7 bases, and 14 bases lay between the germline ends. This clone has more than one count but fewer than ten. PCR amplification relied on 60 Vbeta primers (plus 13 Jbeta primers). Here immunoSEQ multiplex PCR was the method, and the copy in TCRdb shows in-frame clones only, minus some. The table records about 130,000 clones, 80% of them present only once. Material: PBMCs. The receptor comes from a man in his thirties or forties in good health and CMV-seronegative. The chain employs TRBV6-1 and TRBJ1-4, with D uncertain. Here the CDR3 DNA reads TGTGCCAGCGCGCGTTCGGGATCTGAAAAACTGTTTTTT. Its protein is CASARSGSEKLFF.